This T cell receptor (beta chain) is drawn from a study of blood T cell repertoires in COVID-19. For the study at large: Whether acute or convalescent, the COVID-19 samples came from the United States, Italy and Spain. T cells, B-cell-depleted T cells, or PBMCs provided the cDNA or gDNA that served as material.

Here immunoSEQ multiplex PCR was the method, and the copy in TCRdb shows in-frame clones only, minus some. The data contain just under 45,000 clones, about nine tenths of them singletons. CDR3 length: 16 amino acids. Looked up from germline, CDR1 is SGDLS and CDR2 is YYNGEE. The J segment lost 7 bases and the V segment lost 0 bases, leaving 7 bases of the junction unmatched. The specimen was peripheral blood. The gene calls are TRBV9 and TRBJ2-5; 12 bases fit TRBD2. The receptor comes from a woman aged 80 or over in a cohort sampled during active or convalescent COVID-19. The CDR3 bases are TGTGCCAGCAGCGTAGCTAGCGGGGGGGATCTCAGGACCCAGTACTTC. This translates into CASSVASGGDLRTQYF.